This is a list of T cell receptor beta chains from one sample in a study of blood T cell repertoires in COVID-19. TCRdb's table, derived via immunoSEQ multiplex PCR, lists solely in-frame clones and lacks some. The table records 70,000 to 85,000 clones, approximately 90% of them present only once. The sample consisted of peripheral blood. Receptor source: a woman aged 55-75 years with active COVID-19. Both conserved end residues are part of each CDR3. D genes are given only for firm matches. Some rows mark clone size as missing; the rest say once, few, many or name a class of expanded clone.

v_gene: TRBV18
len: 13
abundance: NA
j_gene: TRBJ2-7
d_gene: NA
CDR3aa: CASSPRASYEQYF
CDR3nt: TGTGCCAGCTCACCACGGGCAAGCTACGAGCAGTACTTC

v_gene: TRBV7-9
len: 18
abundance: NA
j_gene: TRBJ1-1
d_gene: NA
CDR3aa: CASSLLLRMDTKNTEAFF
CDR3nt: TGTGCCAGCAGCTTGTTACTGCGCATGGACACCAAGAACACTGAAGCTTTCTTT

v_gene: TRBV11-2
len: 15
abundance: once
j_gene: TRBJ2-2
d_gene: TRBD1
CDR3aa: CASSLQGTGTGELFF
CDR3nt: TGTGCCAGCAGCTTACAGGGGACAGGCACCGGGGAGCTGTTTTTT

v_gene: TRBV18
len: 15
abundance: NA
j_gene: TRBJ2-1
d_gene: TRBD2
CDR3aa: CASSPQVAGAGEQFF
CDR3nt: TGTGCCAGCTCACCACAGGTAGCGGGAGCGGGTGAGCAGTTCTTC

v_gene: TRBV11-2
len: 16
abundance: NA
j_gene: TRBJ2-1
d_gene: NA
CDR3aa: CASSSRKTGAYNEQFF
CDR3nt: TGTGCCAGCAGCTCTAGGAAGACGGGAGCCTACAATGAGCAGTTCTTC

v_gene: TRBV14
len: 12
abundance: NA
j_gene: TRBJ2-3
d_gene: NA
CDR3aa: CASRRGSDTQYF
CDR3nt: TGTGCCAGCAGACGGGGGTCAGATACGCAGTATTTT

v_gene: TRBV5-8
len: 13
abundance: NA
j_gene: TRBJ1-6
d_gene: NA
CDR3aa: CASSTHPNSPLHF
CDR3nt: TGTGCCAGCAGCACACATCCCAATTCACCCCTCCACTTT

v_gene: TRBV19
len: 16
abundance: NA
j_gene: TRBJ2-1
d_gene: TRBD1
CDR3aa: CASRVLAGAGGNEQFF
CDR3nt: TGTGCCAGTCGTGTTTTAGCAGGGGCAGGGGGTAATGAGCAGTTCTTC

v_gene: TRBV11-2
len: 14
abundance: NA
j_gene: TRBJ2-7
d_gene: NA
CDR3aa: CASSLVTGSYEQYF
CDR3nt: TGTGCCAGCAGCTTAGTAACAGGTTCCTACGAGCAGTACTTC

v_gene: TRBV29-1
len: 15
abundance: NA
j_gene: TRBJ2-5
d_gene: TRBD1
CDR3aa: CSIAHRDRGQETQYF
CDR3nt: TGCAGCATCGCACACAGGGACAGGGGGCAAGAGACCCAGTACTTC

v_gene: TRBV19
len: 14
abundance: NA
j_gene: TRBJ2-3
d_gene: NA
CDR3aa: CASSVTDNTDTQYF
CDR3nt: TGTGCCAGTAGTGTGACAGATAACACAGATACGCAGTATTTT

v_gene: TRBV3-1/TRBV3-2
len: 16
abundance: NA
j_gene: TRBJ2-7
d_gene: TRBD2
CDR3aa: CASSQGPTSGSGEQYF
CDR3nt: TGTGCCAGCAGCCAGGGTCCTACTAGCGGGAGCGGCGAGCAGTACTTC

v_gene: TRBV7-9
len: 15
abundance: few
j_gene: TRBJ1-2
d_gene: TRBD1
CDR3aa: CASSLPGQGNYGYTF
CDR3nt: TGTGCCAGCAGCTTACCGGGACAGGGTAACTATGGCTACACCTTC

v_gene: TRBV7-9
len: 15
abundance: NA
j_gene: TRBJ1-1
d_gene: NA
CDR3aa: CASSDVLGGGTEAFF
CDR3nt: TGTGCCAGCAGCGACGTGTTGGGCGGAGGCACTGAAGCTTTCTTT

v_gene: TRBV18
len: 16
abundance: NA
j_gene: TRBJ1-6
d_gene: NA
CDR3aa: CASSPSPGSYNSPLHF
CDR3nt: TGTGCCAGCTCACCGTCCCCGGGCTCCTATAATTCACCCCTCCACTTT

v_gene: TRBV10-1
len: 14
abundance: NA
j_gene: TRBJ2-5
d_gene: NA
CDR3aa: CASPRVRIQETQYF
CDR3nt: TGCGCCAGCCCACGGGTACGGATACAAGAGACCCAGTACTTC

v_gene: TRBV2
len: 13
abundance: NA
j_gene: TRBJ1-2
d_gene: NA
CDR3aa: CASSPDPNYGYTF
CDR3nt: TGTGCCAGCAGCCCAGATCCTAACTATGGCTACACCTTC

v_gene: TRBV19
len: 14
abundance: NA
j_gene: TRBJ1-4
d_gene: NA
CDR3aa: CACAFRAGDEKLFF
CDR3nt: TGTGCCTGCGCATTCAGGGCAGGGGACGAAAAACTGTTTTTT

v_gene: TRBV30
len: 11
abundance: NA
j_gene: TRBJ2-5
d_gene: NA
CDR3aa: CAWTEEETQYF
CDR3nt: TGTGCCTGGACGGAGGAGGAGACCCAGTACTTC

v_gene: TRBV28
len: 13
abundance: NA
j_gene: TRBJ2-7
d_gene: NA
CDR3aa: CASSFGGSYEQYF
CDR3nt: TGTGCCAGCAGTTTCGGAGGCTCCTACGAGCAGTACTTC

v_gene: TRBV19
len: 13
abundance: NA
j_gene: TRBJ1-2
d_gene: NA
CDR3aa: CASSSQGRDGYTF
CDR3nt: TGTGCCAGTAGTTCACAGGGAAGGGATGGCTACACCTTC

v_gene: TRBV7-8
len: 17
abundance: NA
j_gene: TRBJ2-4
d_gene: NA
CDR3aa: CASSPPGTVVAKNIQYF
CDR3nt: TGTGCCAGCAGCCCCCCGGGGACTGTGGTCGCCAAAAACATTCAGTACTTC

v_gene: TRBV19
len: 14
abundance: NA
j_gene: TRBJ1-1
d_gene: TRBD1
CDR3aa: CASRLGGGETEAFF
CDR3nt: TGTGCCAGTAGGCTAGGGGGCGGAGAGACTGAAGCTTTCTTT

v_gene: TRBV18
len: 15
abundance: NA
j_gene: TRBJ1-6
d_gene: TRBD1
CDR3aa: CASSPNRDRASPLHF
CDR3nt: TGTGCCAGCTCGCCTAACCGGGACAGGGCTTCACCCCTCCACTTT

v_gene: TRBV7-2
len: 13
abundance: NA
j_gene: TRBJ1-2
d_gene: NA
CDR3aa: CASSLWSGASYTF
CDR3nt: TGTGCCAGCAGCTTATGGTCGGGTGCGAGCTACACCTTC

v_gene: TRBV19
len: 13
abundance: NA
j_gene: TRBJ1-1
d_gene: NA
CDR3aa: CASSVQRSTEAFF
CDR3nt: TGTGCCAGTAGTGTGCAAAGGAGCACTGAAGCTTTCTTT

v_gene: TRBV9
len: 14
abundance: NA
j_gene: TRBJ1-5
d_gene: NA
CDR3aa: CASSAREGNQPQHF
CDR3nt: TGTGCCAGCAGCGCTCGGGAGGGCAATCAGCCCCAGCATTTT

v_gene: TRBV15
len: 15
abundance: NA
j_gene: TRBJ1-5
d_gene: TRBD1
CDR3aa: CATSREVGQHQPQHF
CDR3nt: TGTGCCACCAGCAGGGAGGTGGGACAGCATCAGCCCCAGCATTTT

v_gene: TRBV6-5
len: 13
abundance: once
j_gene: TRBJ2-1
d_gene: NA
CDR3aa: CATVRTGRDEQFF
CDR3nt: TGTGCCACCGTCAGGACAGGGAGGGATGAGCAGTTCTTC

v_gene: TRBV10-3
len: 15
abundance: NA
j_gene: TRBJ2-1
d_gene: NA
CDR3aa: CAISSPGTPYNEQFF
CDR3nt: TGTGCCATCAGTTCTCCCGGGACACCTTACAATGAGCAGTTCTTC

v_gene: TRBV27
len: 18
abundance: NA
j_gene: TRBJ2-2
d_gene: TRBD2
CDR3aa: CASSPYWPPGGDTGELFF
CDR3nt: TGTGCCAGCAGTCCCTATTGGCCACCGGGGGGGGACACCGGGGAGCTGTTTTTT

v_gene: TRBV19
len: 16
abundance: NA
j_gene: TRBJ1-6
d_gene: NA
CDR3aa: CASSTIGLHYNSPLHF
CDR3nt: TGTGCCAGTAGTACCATCGGACTGCACTATAATTCACCCCTCCACTTT

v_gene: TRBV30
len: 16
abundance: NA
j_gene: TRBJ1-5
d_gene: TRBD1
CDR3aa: CAWSVMGQGVGQPQHF
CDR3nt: TGTGCCTGGAGTGTAATGGGACAGGGAGTTGGGCAGCCCCAGCATTTT

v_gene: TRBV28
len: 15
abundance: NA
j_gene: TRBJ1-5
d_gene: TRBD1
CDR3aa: CASSLADRGRQPQHF
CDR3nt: TGTGCCAGCAGTTTAGCAGACAGGGGACGTCAGCCCCAGCATTTT

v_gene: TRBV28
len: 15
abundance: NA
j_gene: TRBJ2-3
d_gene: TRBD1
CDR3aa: CASGGTGGQGGTQYF
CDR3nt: TGTGCCAGCGGGGGGACAGGGGGCCAGGGTGGCACGCAGTATTTT

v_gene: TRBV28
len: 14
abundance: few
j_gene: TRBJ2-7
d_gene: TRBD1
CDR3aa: CASRITGGASEQYF
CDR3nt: TGTGCCAGCAGAATTACAGGGGGCGCATCCGAGCAGTACTTC

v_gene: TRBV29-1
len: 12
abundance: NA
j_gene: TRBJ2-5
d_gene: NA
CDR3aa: CSVGAGEETQYF
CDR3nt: TGCAGCGTTGGGGCAGGGGAAGAGACCCAGTACTTC

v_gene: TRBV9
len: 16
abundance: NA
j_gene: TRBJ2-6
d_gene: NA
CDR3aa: CASSVGDNSGANVLTF
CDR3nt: TGTGCCAGCAGCGTAGGGGACAACTCTGGGGCCAACGTCCTGACTTTC

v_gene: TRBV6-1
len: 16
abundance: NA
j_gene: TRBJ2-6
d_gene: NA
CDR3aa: CASSEPGNTGANVLTF
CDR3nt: TGTGCCAGCAGTGAACCAGGGAACACTGGGGCCAACGTCCTGACTTTC